This passage covers 26 T cell receptor beta chains from one sample sequenced in a study of T cell responses to AZD1222 COVID-19 vaccine. The method was immunoSEQ multiplex PCR; TCRdb's version includes in-frame clones alone and lacks a portion of them. Of 150,000 to 200,000 clones listed, around 92% are singletons. The sample in question was peripheral blood, obtained on day 0 of AZD1222 vaccination. These receptors were taken from an adult in good health.

V usage is TRBV13 and J usage is TRBJ1-1; 10 bases are a match to TRBD1. Germline trimming cut 5 bases from V and 1 base from J; bases unmatched to any gene: 4. CDR3 length: 15 residues. The V gene's germline CDR1 is PRHDT and CDR2 FYEKMQ (reference sequence). The CDR3: CASSPRTGGNTEAFF. Written as DNA, the CDR3 is TGTGCCAGCAGCCCGAGGACAGGGGGGAACACTGAAGCTTTCTTT.

V is TRBV7-2 and J is TRBJ2-7, with a possible D match to TRBD2 (5 bases). From germline, CDR1 is SGHTA and CDR2 FQGNSA. V was clipped by 4 bases and J by 3 bases, with 16 bases between them. The CDR3 is 15 amino acids. The CDR3 spells CASSSAGRVLYEQYF. The CDR3 coding sequence is TGTGCCAGCAGCTCTGCGGGTCGTGTACTCTACGAGCAGTACTTC.

The V gene is TRBV7-9, the J gene TRBJ2-7; 10 nucleotides line up with TRBD2. The CDR3 length is 16 residues. Trimming cost V 5 bases and J 6 bases; bases outside gene matches: 13. Looked up from germline, CDR1 is SEHNR and CDR2 is FQNEAQ (reference sequence). The CDR3 region has the DNA TGTGCCAGCAGCATCTACCCTAGCGGGAGAGCGGTCGAGCAGTACTTC. Protein product: CASSIYPSGRAVEQYF.

This chain joins TRBV6-5 and TRBJ2-3, with 10 bases that match TRBD2. Per the germline V gene, CDR1 is MNHEY and CDR2 is SVGAGI. The CDR3 spans 15 residues. Unmatched junction bases numbered 2, after V lost 2 bases and J lost 3 bases. This CDR3 is CASSYTAGGTDTQYF. The CDR3 coding sequence is TGTGCCAGCAGTTACACAGCGGGGGGGACAGATACGCAGTATTTT.

The chain combines TRBV5-4 with TRBJ2-7; perhaps TRBD1 as D (6 bases). Per germline, CDR1 SGHNT and CDR2 YYREEE (reference sequence). V was pared by 4 bases and J by 2 bases, with 13 bases between. The length of the CDR3 is 14 residues. The CDR3 protein is CASSQTGLAYEQYF. CDR3 bases: TGTGCCAGCAGCCAAACAGGGCTCGCCTACGAGCAGTACTTC.

The gene calls are TRBV11-2 and TRBJ1-3; 7 bases are shared with TRBD1. V lost 10 bases and J lost 0; bases outside the gene matches: 0. Germline loops: CDR1 SGHAT, CDR2 FQNNGV. This CDR3 is built from 12 residues. The CDR3 region is CATGGSGNTIYF. For the CDR3, the DNA is TGTGCCACAGGGGGCTCTGGAAACACCATATATTTT. Full variable domain (remainder filled in from reference TRBV11-2 and TRBJ1-3): EAGVAQSPRYKIIEKRQSVAFWCNPISGHATLYWYQQILGQGPKLLIQFQNNGVVDDSQLPKDRFSAERLKGVDSTLKIQPAKLEDSAVYLCATGGSGNTIYFGEGSWLTVV.

The V gene is TRBV28, the J gene TRBJ1-2; D remains unclear. There are 12 residues in the CDR3. Trimming removed 3 bases from V and 5 bases from J, with 7 bases in between. Germline V CDR1 and CDR2: MDHEN, SYDVKM. Here the CDR3 DNA reads TGTGCCAGCAGTTTGAGGAGGTATGGCTACACCTTC. Translation: CASSLRRYGYTF.

The J gene is TRBJ1-1, the V gene TRBV18; D may be TRBD1 (6 bases). Germline CDR1 and CDR2: KGHSH and LQKENI. This CDR3 is 14 amino acids long. The germline V and J ends were trimmed by 2 bases and 1 base, with 8 bases remaining between them. The CDR3 DNA sequence: TGTGCCAGCTCACCATCGGGGGCGAACACTGAAGCTTTCTTT. Translating it yields CASSPSGANTEAFF.

CDR3 DNA sequence: TGTGCCAGCAAATTCGACGGACCGGGCTACACCTTC. As protein: CASKFDGPGYTF. The V gene is TRBV6-6, the J gene TRBJ1-2; the D is unclear. V was pared by 7 bases and J by 8 bases, with 14 bases between. The CDR3 has 12 amino acids. The germline V gene encodes CDR1 MNHNY and CDR2 SVGAGI (reference sequence).

The genes are TRBV6-5 and TRBJ2-7, with 10 bases lining up with TRBD1. V was clipped by 6 bases and J by 4 bases; unmatched bases: 9. Germline V gives CDR1 MNHEY, CDR2 SVGAGI. This CDR3 is 15 amino acids long. CDR3 residues: CASSHGTGVPYEQYF. The DNA for the CDR3 is TGTGCCAGCAGCCACGGGACAGGGGTCCCTTACGAGCAGTACTTC.

This clone was recorded only once. This chain uses TRBV27 with TRBJ2-1; no reliable D call. The CDR3 is 11 amino acids. CDR1 and CDR2 from the germline V gene are MNHEY and SMNVEV (reference sequence). V lost 5 bases, J lost 5 bases, and 4 bases lay in between. CDR3 amino acids: CASSRNNEQFF. CDR3 DNA sequence: TGTGCCAGCAGTAGGAACAATGAGCAGTTCTTC.

The chain recombines TRBV5-1 with TRBJ1-2; 9 bases align to TRBD1. The CDR3 length is 17 residues. Germline lookup yields CDR1 SGHRS and CDR2 YFSETQ. Trimming removed 0 bases from V and 8 bases from J; junction bases left unmatched: 14. As DNA, the CDR3 is TGCGCCAGCAGCTTGGCCCCGGACAGGGGAGCTGTATACGGCTACACCTTC. Its translation: CASSLAPDRGAVYGYTF.

This chain links TRBV9 with TRBJ1-3; no clear D gene. The CDR3 totals 15 residues. Between the trimmed V and J ends, which lost 4 bases and 0 bases, there was a span of 11 bases. Germline lookup yields CDR1 SGDLS and CDR2 YYNGEE. The CDR3 protein is CASSLGRNSGNTIYF. The DNA of the CDR3 is TGTGCCAGCAGCCTCGGGAGAAACTCTGGAAACACCATATATTTT. Together with reference TRBV9 and TRBJ1-3, the CDR3 gives the full variable domain: DSGVTQTPKHLITATGQRVTLRCSPRSGDLSVYWYQQSLDQGLQFLIQYYNGEERAKGNILERFSAQQFPDLHSELNLSSLELGDSALYFCASSLGRNSGNTIYFGEGSWLTVV.

The CDR3 DNA follows: TGTGCCAGCAGCCGTGATGGCGGCTCCACAGATACGCAGTATTTT. As protein: CASSRDGGSTDTQYF. The chain combines TRBV4-2 with TRBJ2-3, with D unresolved. Trimming shortened V by 4 bases and J by 2 bases, and 13 bases separated the two germline ends. Germline-derived CDR1 and CDR2 are LGHNA and YNFKEQ. The CDR3 is made up of 15 amino acids.

The V gene is TRBV4-1, the J gene TRBJ1-4; perhaps TRBD1 as D (5 bases). The CDR3 totals 12 residues. Germline V lookup: CDR1 MGHRA, CDR2 YSYEKL. The V and J ends lost 7 bases and 8 bases respectively, with 11 bases between them. The CDR3 protein is CASKAEGEKLFF. The CDR3 nucleotides read TGCGCCAGCAAGGCCGAGGGGGAAAAACTGTTTTTT.

This clone was found a few times. The chain links TRBV5-1 to TRBJ1-1, with D perhaps TRBD1 (6 bases). The V gene's germline CDR1 is SGHRS and CDR2 YFSETQ. Trimming stripped 3 bases from V and 5 bases from J, with 14 bases between. This CDR3 is 14 amino acids long. Written as DNA, the CDR3 is TGCGCCAGCAGCTCCCAGGGGAGATTTACTGAAGCTTTCTTT. This encodes CASSSQGRFTEAFF.

This clone was counted a single time. The genes are TRBV19 and TRBJ2-3, with 9 positions matching TRBD2. This CDR3 has 15 amino acids. Trimming took 3 bases from V and 2 from J; bases not matched to a gene: 3. CDR1 is LNHDA and CDR2 is SQIVND in the germline V gene (reference sequence). CDR3 sequence reads: CASSITSGSTDTQYF. The CDR3 DNA follows: TGTGCCAGTAGTATCACTAGCGGGTCCACAGATACGCAGTATTTT.

This chain uses TRBV19 with TRBJ1-5; D possibly corresponds to TRBD1 (5 bases). CDR1 and CDR2 (germline): LNHDA, SQIVND (reference sequence). CDR3 length: 12 amino acids. Trimming left V 5 bases short and J 11 bases short, with 13 bases between. The CDR3 loop reads CASSPYGGTQHF. The CDR3 DNA reads TGTGCCAGTAGTCCCTATGGGGGGACCCAGCATTTT.

The chain links TRBV4-3 to TRBJ1-2, with D tentatively TRBD1 (5 bases). Trimming removed 0 bases from V and 0 bases from J, with 11 bases in between. The CDR3 has 16 residues. Germline values: CDR1 LGHNA, CDR2 YSLEER. This chain's CDR3 is CASSQDRGEANYGYTF. CDR3 nucleotide sequence: TGCGCCAGCAGCCAAGATCGGGGGGAAGCTAACTATGGCTACACCTTC.

The chain joins TRBV12-5 to TRBJ1-3; D ambiguous. V was cut by 1 base and J by 0 bases, with 7 bases left in between. This CDR3 region has 15 residues. Per germline, CDR1 LGHNT and CDR2 FRNRAP. In DNA form, the CDR3 reads TGTGCTAGTGGTTTGGCGGCGGTCTCTGGAAACACCATATATTTT. Translating it yields CASGLAAVSGNTIYF.

The chain recombines TRBV7-8 with TRBJ1-2; the D gene is possibly TRBD1 (5 bases). V lost 0 bases and J lost 7, with 12 bases in between. The CDR3 sequence is 14 residues long. Germline CDR1 SGHVS, CDR2 FQNEAQ. The CDR3 nucleotides are TGTGCCAGCAGCTTAGCGAGGGGATATAGTGGCTACACCTTC. This translates into CASSLARGYSGYTF.

The chain joins TRBV5-6 to TRBJ2-1, with D unclear. The CDR3 runs to 14 residues. V was cut by 7 bases and J by 2 bases, with 13 bases left in between. Looked up from germline, CDR1 is SGHDT and CDR2 is YYEEEE. Here the CDR3 reads CASGDSNPYNEQFF. CDR3 nucleotides: TGTGCCAGCGGCGACTCGAACCCCTACAATGAGCAGTTCTTC. Looking up the rest from reference TRBV5-6 and TRBJ2-1 gives the full variable domain: DAGVTQSPTHLIKTRGQQVTLRCSPKSGHDTVSWYQQALGQGPQFIFQYYEEEERQRGNFPDRFSGHQFPNYSSELNVNALLLGDSALYLCASGDSNPYNEQFFGPGTRLTVL.

V and J are TRBV6-2 or TRBV6-3 and TRBJ1-5; maybe TRBD1 (5 bases). The CDR3 has 14 amino acids. Germline V gene lookup returns CDR1 MNHEY and CDR2 SVGEGT. V was shortened by 4 bases and J by 7 bases, with 14 bases between the two germline ends. The CDR3 sequence is CASSWGGTRQPQHF. For the CDR3, the DNA is TGTGCCAGCAGTTGGGGGGGGACCCGGCAGCCCCAGCATTTT.

This chain links TRBV7-6 with TRBJ2-1; D unresolved. The CDR3 is made up of 14 amino acids. Trimming shortened V by 1 base and J by 7 bases, and 11 bases separated the two germline ends. Germline assignment: CDR1 SGHVS and CDR2 FNYEAQ. The CDR3 DNA follows: TGTGCCAGCAGCTTAGGTGGAGAAGGAAATGAGCAGTTCTTC. It codes for CASSLGGEGNEQFF.

J is TRBJ1-2 and V is TRBV23-1, with 10 bases aligning to TRBD1. TRBV23-1 is annotated as an ORF whose role is uncertain. The CDR3 sequence is 16 residues long. The trim removed 2 bases at V and 8 bases at J, leaving 11 bases unmatched. CDR3 in amino acids: CASSQRDRGGARGYTF. The CDR3 DNA is TGCGCCAGCAGTCAAAGGGACAGGGGCGGGGCGCGGGGCTACACCTTC.

The chain is built from TRBV5-8 and TRBJ2-5, with 10 bases matching TRBD1. Germline V gene lookup returns CDR1 SGHTS and CDR2 YDEGEE. The V segment lost 3 bases and the J segment 5 bases; nucleotides outside the gene matches: 13. The CDR3 consists of 17 residues. CDR3 in DNA: TGTGCCAGCAGCTGGGGGAGTGACAGGGGGCGCGGCGAGACCCAGTACTTC. This sequence encodes CASSWGSDRGRGETQYF.